This TCR beta chain was captured in a study of OX40 agonist ivuxolimab in advanced cancers. Germline assignment: CDR1 SGHTA and CDR2 FQGNSA. The CDR3 spans 13 residues. Trimming removed 1 base at V and 3 bases at J, with 6 bases between. The sample holds a few counts of this clone. Generated by immunoSEQ multiplex PCR, the TCRdb table keeps only in-frame clones and is missing some. The sample shows 57,000 or so clones, 83% of them seen only once. This clonotype was sampled from an adult with an advanced solid tumor such as melanoma, head and neck, liver or kidney cancer. The chain employs TRBV7-2 and TRBJ1-1, with D perhaps TRBD1 (5 bases). Here the sequenced sample was CD4+ or CD8+ T cells sorted from blood, taken in a trial of the OX40 agonist ivuxolimab. The CDR3 bases are TGTGCCAGCAGCTTAGGGACATACACTGAAGCTTTCTTT. Encoded protein: CASSLGTYTEAFF.